Below are 21 T cell receptor beta chains sequenced from a single sample in a study of T cell responses to AZD1222 COVID-19 vaccine. The table came from immunoSEQ multiplex PCR; TCRdb's copy has only in-frame clones and leaves some out. Of about 170,000 clones listed, 80% to 90% were seen once; the top ten hold 6.5% to 7%. Specimen: peripheral blood, collected on day 0 of AZD1222 vaccination. The receptors stem from an adult in good health.

V and J are TRBV7-8 and TRBJ2-1; D might be TRBD2 (5 bases). The ends were cut back, 3 bases at V and 0 bases at J, with 15 bases in the middle. This CDR3 comprises 17 residues. Germline CDR1 and CDR2: SGHVS and FQNEAQ. This CDR3 reads CASSLAGLRSSYNEQFF. CDR3 DNA sequence: TGTGCCAGCAGCTTGGCGGGCCTTAGAAGCTCCTACAATGAGCAGTTCTTC.

V and J are TRBV6-6 and TRBJ2-1; no clear D gene. Trimming shortened V by 2 bases and J by 4 bases, and 6 bases separated the two germline ends. Germline CDR1 and CDR2: MNHNY and SVGAGI (reference sequence). The CDR3 runs to 13 residues. In nucleotides, the CDR3 is TGTGCCAGCAGTTACACCCCTTACAATGAGCAGTTCTTC. It encodes CASSYTPYNEQFF.

J is TRBJ2-3 and V is TRBV24-1; 7 positions match TRBD1. Looked up from germline, CDR1 is KGHDR and CDR2 is SFDVKD. The CDR3 covers 15 residues. J lost 2 bases, V lost 2 bases, and 3 bases had no gene match. The CDR3 loop reads CATSDSGQPTDTQYF. The CDR3, as DNA: TGTGCCACCAGTGATTCGGGACAGCCCACAGATACGCAGTATTTT.

The J gene is TRBJ2-3, the V gene TRBV3-1 (or the pseudogene TRBV3-2); D call uncertain. Germline V gene data show CDR1 as LGHDT and CDR2 as YNNKEL (reference sequence). V was clipped by 1 base and J by 0 bases, with 5 bases between them. The CDR3 has 14 amino acids. CDR3 in amino acids: CASSQGPSTDTQYF. The CDR3 DNA follows: TGTGCCAGCAGCCAAGGGCCAAGCACAGATACGCAGTATTTT.

CDR3 bases: TGTGCCAGTGGCCAGCGTAATGAAAAACTGTTTTTT. Its protein is CASGQRNEKLFF. The gene calls are TRBV6-5 and TRBJ1-4; D is unresolved. Germline loops: CDR1 MNHEY, CDR2 SVGAGI. The CDR3 consists of 12 residues. Between the trimmed V and J ends, which lost 9 bases and 4 bases, there was a span of 9 bases.

V and J are TRBV9 and TRBJ1-2; D not resolved. Germline CDR1 is SGDLS and CDR2 is YYNGEE. The CDR3 runs to 14 residues. Trimming cost V 0 bases and J 4 bases, with 10 bases left between them. The CDR3 nucleotides read TGTGCCAGCAGCGTAGGACGGTCAATCTATGGCTACACCTTC. Amino acids: CASSVGRSIYGYTF.

The V and J genes are TRBV7-3 and TRBJ1-1, with D possibly TRBD1 on 5 matching bases. Germline V lookup: CDR1 SGHTA, CDR2 FQGTGA. The germline V and J ends were trimmed by 1 base and 5 bases, with 8 bases remaining between them. The CDR3 consists of 13 residues. CDR3 nucleotides: TGTGCCAGCAGCTTAAATTCAGGGACTGAAGCTTTCTTT. It translates to CASSLNSGTEAFF.

The chain has TRBV7-6 and TRBJ1-2; D not certain. The CDR3 has 15 residues. Trimming pared 1 base from V and 4 bases from J, leaving 13 bases between. Per the germline V gene, CDR1 is SGHVS and CDR2 is FNYEAQ. The CDR3 sequence is CASSLGSEGGYGYTF. The CDR3 nucleotides are TGTGCCAGCAGCTTAGGGTCGGAGGGCGGCTATGGCTACACCTTC.

CDR3 coding DNA: TGTGCCAGTAGTATTACAGAGACGTCAGATACGCAGTATTTT. Its translation: CASSITETSDTQYF. V usage is TRBV19 and J usage is TRBJ2-3; D is undetermined. Trimming took off 3 bases at V and 4 bases at J, with 11 bases between the two ends. Germline-derived CDR1 and CDR2 are LNHDA and SQIVND (reference sequence). The CDR3 is 14 amino acids.

On this clone: The identical CDR3 is also encoded by other nucleotide sequences in the sample. V and J are TRBV29-1 and TRBJ1-4; perhaps TRBD1 as D (5 bases). CDR1 is SQVTM, CDR2 ANQGSEA, per germline. Trimming took 6 bases from V and 7 from J, leaving 12 bases between them. This CDR3 has 12 amino acids. This chain's CDR3 is CSVRDGGEKLFF. Written as DNA, the CDR3 is TGCAGCGTACGGGACGGAGGTGAAAAACTGTTTTTT.

V usage is TRBV9 and J usage is TRBJ2-1, with TRBD2 matching over 8 bases. The CDR3 has 14 amino acids. After removal of 3 bases from V and 4 bases from J, the junction contained 3 bases not matched to a gene. Germline V CDR1 and CDR2: SGDLS, YYNGEE. CDR3 protein: CASSETSAYNEQFF. The CDR3 region has the DNA TGTGCCAGCAGCGAGACTAGCGCTTACAATGAGCAGTTCTTC.

This chain uses TRBV28 with TRBJ1-3; D remains ambiguous. The germline V and J ends were trimmed by 6 bases and 2 bases, with 14 bases remaining between them. Germline V CDR1 and CDR2: MDHEN, SYDVKM. The CDR3 has 15 residues. As DNA, the CDR3 is TGTGCCAGCAGCCCTCTACTGGGTACTGGAAACACCATATATTTT. Amino acids: CASSPLLGTGNTIYF.

This clone was seen more than once but under ten times. V gene TRBV4-1 combines with J gene TRBJ2-7; weak D call: TRBD2 (6 bases). The CDR3 length is 13 residues. Trimming stripped 0 bases from V and 4 bases from J, with 7 bases between. CDR1 is MGHRA, CDR2 YSYEKL, per germline. In DNA form, the CDR3 reads TGCGCCAGCAGCCAAGATCGGGGGTACGAGCAGTACTTC. Translation: CASSQDRGYEQYF.

The V call is TRBV12-3 or TRBV12-4, the J call TRBJ2-1; D is unclear. The V end was cut by 6 bases, the J end by 12 bases, with 18 bases between. The CDR3 consists of 13 residues. CDR3: CASRFGSNSVQFF. In DNA form, the CDR3 reads TGTGCCAGCAGGTTCGGATCGAATAGTGTGCAGTTCTTC.

CDR3 sequence reads: CASSLRTGGGYEQYV. CDR3 sequence (DNA): TGTGCCAGCAGTTTAAGGACAGGTGGTGGCTACGAGCAGTACGTC. The gene calls are TRBV27 and TRBJ2-7; 7 positions agree with TRBD1. This CDR3 contains 15 residues. The germline gives CDR1 MNHEY, CDR2 SMNVEV (reference sequence). The V gene end was trimmed by 2 bases and the J gene end by 3 bases; junction bases not matched to a gene: 7.

Only one count was recorded for this clone. The CDR3 DNA reads as TGTGCCAGCAGCTTGGTGGGGGGGAGCTCCTACGAGCAGTACTTC. This translates into CASSLVGGSSYEQYF. The chain recombines TRBV5-5 with TRBJ2-7, with 7 nucleotides matching TRBD2. This CDR3 spans 15 amino acids. CDR1 and CDR2 from the germline V gene are SGHKS and YYEKEE (reference sequence). V was pared by 0 bases and J by 0 bases, with 3 bases of the junction left unmatched.

This chain links TRBV14 with TRBJ2-2; tentatively, D is TRBD1 (6 bases). Trimming pared 1 base from V and 7 bases from J, leaving 13 bases between. Germline V gene sequence: CDR1 SGHDN, CDR2 FVKESK. This CDR3 contains 15 residues. The CDR3 DNA reads TGTGCCAGCAGCCAAGCTCAGGGGTATGGCGGGGAGCTGTTTTTT. Protein product: CASSQAQGYGGELFF.

V gene TRBV28 combines with J gene TRBJ2-2; possible D gene TRBD2, 5 bases. Trimming cost V 10 bases and J 5 bases, with 23 bases left between them. This CDR3 has 16 residues. The germline CDR1 and CDR2 sequences are MDHEN and SYDVKM. CDR3 protein: CATREGTRSETGELFF. The CDR3 DNA reads as TGTGCCACCCGTGAGGGTACGCGGAGTGAGACCGGGGAGCTGTTTTTT.

The V call is TRBV6-4, the J call TRBJ1-2; 7 bases fit TRBD1. With 6 bases clipped from V and 8 bases from J, the junction kept 12 bases outside the gene matches. In germline, CDR1 is MRHNA, CDR2 SNTAGT. The CDR3 has 14 residues. The CDR3 sequence: CASSFGQEVPGYTF. In DNA form, the CDR3 reads TGTGCCAGCAGCTTCGGACAGGAGGTACCGGGCTACACCTTC.

V gene TRBV7-9 combines with J gene TRBJ2-7; 12 bases map to TRBD1. With V trimmed by 2 bases and J by 12 bases, 11 bases remained unmatched. In germline, CDR1 is SEHNR, CDR2 FQNEAQ (reference sequence). This CDR3 region has 15 residues. CDR3 in DNA: TGTGCCAGCAGCTTACCCCCGGGGACAGGGGGCATGGTGTACTTC. Amino acids: CASSLPPGTGGMVYF.

DNA for the CDR3: TGCGCCAGCAGCCAAGGATTGGGTTCGGGCAATCAGCCCCAGCATTTT. Residues: CASSQGLGSGNQPQHF. The rearrangement uses TRBV4-1 and TRBJ1-5; D is unresolved. CDR1 MGHRA and CDR2 YSYEKL come from the germline V gene. Trimming took off 1 base at V and 2 bases at J, with 12 bases between the two ends. The CDR3 has 16 amino acids.